The next 3 T cell receptor beta chains were all read from a single sample in a study of cytomegalovirus exposure and HLA in healthy donors. Researchers ran the PCR with 60 Vbeta and 13 Jbeta primers. The data were produced by immunoSEQ multiplex PCR, yet TCRdb's version contains in-frame clones alone and is incomplete. This sample yields about 150,000 clones, of which around 83% are seen a single time; roughly 2.4% belongs to the top ten. Material for sequencing was PBMCs. These receptors were collected from a woman between 18 and 29 years old in good health and CMV-seronegative.

V usage is TRBV5-1 and J usage is TRBJ2-4; 9 positions agree with TRBD2. V lost 0 bases and J lost 2; bases outside the gene matches: 3. Per germline, CDR1 SGHRS and CDR2 YFSETQ. The CDR3 covers 16 residues. The CDR3 region is CASSLEAGGTKNIQYF. The CDR3 coding sequence is TGCGCCAGCAGCTTGGAGGCGGGAGGGACCAAAAACATTCAGTACTTC.

J is TRBJ2-5 and V is TRBV5-5; D unclear. Germline CDR1 is SGHKS and CDR2 is YYEKEE (reference sequence). V lost 1 base to trimming and J lost 1 base, with 11 bases between them. The CDR3 contains 15 residues. The CDR3 sequence is CASSLIGSSQETQYF. The CDR3 DNA is TGTGCCAGCAGCTTGATCGGGTCCAGCCAAGAGACCCAGTACTTC.

The rearrangement joins TRBV4-3 to TRBJ2-7; no clear D. The CDR3 contains 15 residues. V lost 1 base to trimming and J lost 0 bases, with 10 bases between them. Germline values: CDR1 LGHNA, CDR2 YSLEER. CDR3 residues: CASSQGRSYSYEQYF. CDR3 DNA sequence: TGCGCCAGCAGCCAAGGTAGGAGCTACTCCTACGAGCAGTACTTC.